The T cell receptor (beta chain) described here comes from a study of neoadjuvant anti-PD-1 for oral cavity cancer. Germline CDR1 GTSNPN, CDR2 SVGIG (reference sequence). Between the trimmed V and J ends, which lost 5 bases and 4 bases, there was a span of 14 bases. This CDR3 region has 13 residues. Measured with immunoSEQ multiplex PCR; TCRdb has only the in-frame clones, and not every one. The data show about 15,000 clones, 55% to 75% seen once. The sequenced sample was PBMCs, obtained before nivolumab (anti-PD-1) treatment. The chain has TRBV30 and TRBJ1-1; D not certain. This TCR came from a person between 40 and 79 years old with oral cavity squamous cell carcinoma. CDR3 protein: CAWGRGSATEAFF. CDR3 DNA sequence: TGTGCCTGGGGCAGAGGGTCCGCCACTGAAGCTTTCTTT.